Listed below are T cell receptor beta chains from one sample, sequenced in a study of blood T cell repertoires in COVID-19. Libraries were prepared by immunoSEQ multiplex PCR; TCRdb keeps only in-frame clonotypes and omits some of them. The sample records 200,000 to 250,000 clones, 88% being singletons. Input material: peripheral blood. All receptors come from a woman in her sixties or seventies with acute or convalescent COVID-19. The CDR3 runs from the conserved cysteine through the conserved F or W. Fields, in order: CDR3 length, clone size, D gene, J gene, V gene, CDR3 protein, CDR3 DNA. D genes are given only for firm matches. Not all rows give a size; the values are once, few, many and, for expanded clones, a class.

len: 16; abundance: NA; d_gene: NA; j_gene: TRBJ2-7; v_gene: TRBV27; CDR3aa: CASSFSRGTWGNEQYF; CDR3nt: TGTGCCAGCAGTTTTAGTCGCGGGACCTGGGGAAACGAGCAGTACTTC
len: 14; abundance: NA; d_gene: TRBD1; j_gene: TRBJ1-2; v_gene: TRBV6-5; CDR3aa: CASPGDRRDYGYTF; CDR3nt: TGTGCCAGCCCCGGGGACAGGCGAGACTATGGCTACACCTTC
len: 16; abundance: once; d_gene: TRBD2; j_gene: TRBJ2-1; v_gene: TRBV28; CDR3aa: CASSSSGTSSYNEQFF; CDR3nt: TGTGCCAGCAGTTCTAGCGGGACAAGCTCCTACAATGAGCAGTTCTTC
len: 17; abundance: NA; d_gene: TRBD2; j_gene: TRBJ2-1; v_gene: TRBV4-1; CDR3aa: CASSQTSGRVFYNEQFF; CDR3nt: TGCGCCAGCAGCCAAACTAGCGGGAGGGTGTTCTACAATGAGCAGTTCTTC
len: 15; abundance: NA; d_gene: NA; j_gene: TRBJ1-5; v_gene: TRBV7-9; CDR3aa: CASSRGVGDNQPQHF; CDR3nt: TGTGCCAGCAGTCGCGGAGTCGGAGACAATCAGCCCCAGCATTTT
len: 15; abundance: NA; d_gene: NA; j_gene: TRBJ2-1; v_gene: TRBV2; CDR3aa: CASSERAGPYNEQFF; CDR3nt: TGTGCCAGCAGTGAAAGGGCGGGGCCCTACAATGAGCAGTTCTTC
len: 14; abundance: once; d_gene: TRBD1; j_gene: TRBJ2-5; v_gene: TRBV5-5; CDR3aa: CASSLGTGGETQYF; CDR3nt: TGTGCCAGCAGCCTCGGGACAGGCGGAGAGACCCAGTACTTC
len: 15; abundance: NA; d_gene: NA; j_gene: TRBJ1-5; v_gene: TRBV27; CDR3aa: CASSFSGNSNQPQHF; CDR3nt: TGTGCCAGCAGTTTTTCGGGGAATAGCAATCAGCCCCAGCATTTT
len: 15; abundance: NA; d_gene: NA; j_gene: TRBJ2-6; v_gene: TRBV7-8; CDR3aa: CASSFRVTGANVLTF; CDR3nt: TGTGCCAGCAGCTTCAGGGTTACTGGGGCCAACGTCCTGACTTTC
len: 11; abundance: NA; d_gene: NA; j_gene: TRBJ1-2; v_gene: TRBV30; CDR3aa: CAWSMRVDYTF; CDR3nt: TGTGCCTGGAGTATGAGGGTTGACTACACCTTC
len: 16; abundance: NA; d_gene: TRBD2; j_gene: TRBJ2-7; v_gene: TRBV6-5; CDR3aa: CASSYAKGGYGSEQYF; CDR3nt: TGTGCCAGCAGTTACGCCAAGGGAGGGTATGGTAGCGAGCAGTACTTC
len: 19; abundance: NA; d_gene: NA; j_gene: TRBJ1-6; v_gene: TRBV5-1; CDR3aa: CASSPELGGAYSYNSPLHF; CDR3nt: TGCGCCAGCAGCCCAGAGCTTGGAGGGGCATACTCCTATAATTCACCCCTCCACTTT
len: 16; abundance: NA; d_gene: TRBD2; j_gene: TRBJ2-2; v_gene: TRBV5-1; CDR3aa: CASRSSGGASPGELFF; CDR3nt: TGCGCCAGCAGGTCTAGCGGGGGGGCCAGTCCCGGGGAGCTGTTTTTT
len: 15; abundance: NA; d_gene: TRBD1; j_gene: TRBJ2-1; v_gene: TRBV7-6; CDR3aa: CASSAPQGVHNEQFF; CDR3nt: TGTGCCAGCAGCGCACCACAGGGGGTACACAATGAGCAGTTCTTC
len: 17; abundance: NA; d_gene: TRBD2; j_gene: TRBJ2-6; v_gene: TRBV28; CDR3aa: CASSRLAGGPGANVLTF; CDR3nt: TGTGCCAGCAGTCGACTAGCGGGAGGGCCTGGGGCCAACGTCCTGACTTTC
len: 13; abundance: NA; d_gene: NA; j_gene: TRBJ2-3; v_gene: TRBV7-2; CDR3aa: CASSPMRTDTQYF; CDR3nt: TGTGCCAGCAGCCCGATGAGGACAGATACGCAGTATTTT
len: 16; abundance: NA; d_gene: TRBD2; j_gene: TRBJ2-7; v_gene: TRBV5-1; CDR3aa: CASSLLGLAAPYEQYF; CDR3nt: TGCGCCAGCAGCTTGCTGGGACTAGCGGCTCCCTACGAGCAGTACTTC
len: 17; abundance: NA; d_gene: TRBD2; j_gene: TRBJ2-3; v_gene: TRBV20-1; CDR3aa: CSASRAGGPIHADTQYF; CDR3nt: TGCAGTGCTAGTAGGGCGGGGGGGCCGATTCATGCAGATACGCAGTATTTT
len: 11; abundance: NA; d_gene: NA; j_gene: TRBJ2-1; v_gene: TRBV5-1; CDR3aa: CASSEYNEQFF; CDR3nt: TGCGCCAGCAGCGAGTACAATGAGCAGTTCTTC
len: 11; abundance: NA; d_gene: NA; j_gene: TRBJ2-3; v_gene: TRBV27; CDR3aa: CASHYGYTQYF; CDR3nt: TGTGCCAGCCACTATGGGTATACGCAGTATTTT
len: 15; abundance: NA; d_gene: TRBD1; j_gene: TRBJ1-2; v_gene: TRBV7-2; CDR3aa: CASSDRGAQGYGYTF; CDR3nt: TGTGCCAGCTCGGACAGGGGAGCACAAGGCTATGGCTACACCTTC
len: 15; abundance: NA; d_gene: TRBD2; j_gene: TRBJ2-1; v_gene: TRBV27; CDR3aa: CASSQLAGLYNEQFF; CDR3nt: TGTGCCAGCAGTCAACTAGCGGGGCTCTACAATGAGCAGTTCTTC
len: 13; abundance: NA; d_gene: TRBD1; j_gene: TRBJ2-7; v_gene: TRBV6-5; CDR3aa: CASRGQGAYEQYF; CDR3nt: TGTGCCAGCAGGGGACAGGGGGCCTACGAGCAGTACTTC
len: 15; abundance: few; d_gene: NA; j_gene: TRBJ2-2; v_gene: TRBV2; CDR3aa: CASREPGANTGELFF; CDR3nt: TGTGCCAGCAGGGAGCCAGGGGCGAACACCGGGGAGCTGTTTTTT
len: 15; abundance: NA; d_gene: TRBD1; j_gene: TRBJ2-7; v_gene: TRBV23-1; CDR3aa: CASSQSRDSNYEQYF; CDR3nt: TGCGCCAGCAGTCAATCTCGGGACAGTAACTACGAGCAGTACTTC
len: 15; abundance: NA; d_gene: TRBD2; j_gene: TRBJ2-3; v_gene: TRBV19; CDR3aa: CASSIWRGGADTQYF; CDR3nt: TGTGCCAGTAGTATCTGGCGGGGGGGCGCTGATACGCAGTATTTT
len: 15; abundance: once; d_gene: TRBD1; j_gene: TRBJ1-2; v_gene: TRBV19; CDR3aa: CASSPARQGYYGYTF; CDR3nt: TGTGCCAGTAGTCCCGCAAGACAGGGGTACTATGGCTACACCTTC
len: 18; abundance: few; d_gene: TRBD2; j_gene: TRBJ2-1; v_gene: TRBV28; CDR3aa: CASRGGASGKGLNQEQFF; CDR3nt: TGTGCCAGCAGGGGAGGCGCTAGCGGGAAGGGCCTCAATCAGGAGCAGTTCTTC
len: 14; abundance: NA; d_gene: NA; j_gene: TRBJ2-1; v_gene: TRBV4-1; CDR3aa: CASSQLPGNNEQFF; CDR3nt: TGCGCCAGCAGCCAATTGCCAGGGAACAATGAGCAGTTCTTC
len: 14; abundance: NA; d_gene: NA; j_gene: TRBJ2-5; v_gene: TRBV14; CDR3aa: CASSLLGARSTQYF; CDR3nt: TGTGCCAGCAGCCTGCTAGGGGCCCGATCGACCCAGTACTTC
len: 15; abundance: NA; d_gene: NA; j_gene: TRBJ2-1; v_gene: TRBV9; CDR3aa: CASSVAAGSYNEQFF; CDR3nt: TGTGCCAGCAGCGTAGCTGCGGGATCCTACAATGAGCAGTTCTTC
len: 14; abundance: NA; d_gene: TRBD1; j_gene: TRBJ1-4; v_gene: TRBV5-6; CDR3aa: CASSRDSLGEKLFF; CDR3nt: TGTGCCAGCAGCCGGGACAGCTTAGGGGAAAAACTGTTTTTT